The rows below give T cell receptor beta chains drawn from one sample of a study of OX40 agonist ivuxolimab in advanced cancers. Generated by immunoSEQ multiplex PCR, the TCRdb table keeps only in-frame clones and is missing some. The sample holds over 55,000 clones; 84% are singletons and the top ten take 2.4%. Sequenced here: CD4+ or CD8+ T cells sorted from blood, sampled in a trial of the OX40 agonist ivuxolimab. These receptors were obtained from an adult with an advanced solid tumor such as melanoma, head and neck, liver or kidney cancer. CDR3s include the opening cysteine and the closing phenylalanine or tryptophan. A D gene is named only where the DNA matches it firmly. Clone size is shown for a subset of rows, as once, few, many or a class of expanded clone.

J gene,clone size,V gene,D gene,CDR3 DNA,CDR3 protein
TRBJ2-1,NA,TRBV19,NA,TGTGCCAGTAGTATTATCAATGAGCAGTTCTTC,CASSIINEQFF
TRBJ1-1,NA,TRBV5-5,NA,TGTGCCAGCAGTTTGACTGGTGACACTGAAGCTTTCTTT,CASSLTGDTEAFF
TRBJ2-7,NA,TRBV9,NA,TGTGCCAGCAGCGTAGGACCCCTAGCGGCAGGGGTCCCCTACGAGCAGTACTTC,CASSVGPLAAGVPYEQYF
TRBJ2-7,NA,TRBV9,TRBD1,TGTGCCAGCAGCCCCGGGACAGGGGCCTACGAGCAGTACTTC,CASSPGTGAYEQYF
TRBJ1-1,once,TRBV7-2,NA,TGTGCCAGCAGCTTAGTTAGCGGGAACACTGAAGCTTTCTTT,CASSLVSGNTEAFF
TRBJ2-5,NA,TRBV5-1,TRBD1,TGCGCCAGCAGCTACCGGAGTTTGACAGGGGTAGAGACCCAGTACTTC,CASSYRSLTGVETQYF
TRBJ2-7,once,TRBV5-1,NA,TGCGCCAGCAGCTCTGGAGTGGGGGCGCGGGGCGAGCAGTACTTC,CASSSGVGARGEQYF
TRBJ1-1,few,TRBV19,NA,TGTGCCAGTAGGGACAATGCGAACACTGAAGCTTTCTTT,CASRDNANTEAFF
TRBJ1-1,NA,TRBV7-2,TRBD1,TGTGCCAGCAGCTTGACGCATACAGGGGCGGGTACTGAAGCTTTCTTT,CASSLTHTGAGTEAFF
TRBJ1-1,NA,TRBV10-3,TRBD1,TGTGCCACAGGGGGAGTGCAGGAGGTTGAAGCTTTCTTT,CATGGVQEVEAFF
TRBJ2-3,NA,TRBV5-1,TRBD2,TGCGCCAGCAGCTCGGGGACTAGCGGGGGGCCAGATACGCAGTATTTT,CASSSGTSGGPDTQYF
TRBJ1-1,NA,TRBV6-1,NA,TGTGCCAGCAGTAGGGTGGGGGGGAGTACTGAAGCTTTCTTT,CASSRVGGSTEAFF
TRBJ1-1,NA,TRBV16,NA,TGTGCCAGCAGCCGACAACTGAACACTGAAGCTTTCTTT,CASSRQLNTEAFF
TRBJ1-2,NA,TRBV7-9,NA,TGTGCCAGCAGCTTGGACAGCAGCTACACCTTC,CASSLDSSYTF
TRBJ2-7,once,TRBV11-2,NA,TGTGCCAGCAGCTTAACGAACCAGGGATACGAGCAGTACTTC,CASSLTNQGYEQYF
TRBJ1-2,NA,TRBV9,NA,TGTGCCAGCAGCGTAGGGGGACGGTCACATGGCTACACCTTC,CASSVGGRSHGYTF
TRBJ1-1,NA,TRBV7-8,NA,TGTGCCAGCAGCTTAGAGGTCAGGGATGAAGCTTTCTTT,CASSLEVRDEAFF
TRBJ2-1,NA,TRBV18,NA,TGTGCCAGCTCACCACAACACTACAATGAGCAGTTCTTC,CASSPQHYNEQFF
TRBJ1-2,NA,TRBV28,NA,TGTGCCAGCACTTCTAGGGTGGTGAATGGCTACACCTTC,CASTSRVVNGYTF
TRBJ1-1,NA,TRBV6-6,TRBD1,TGTGCCAGCAGTTACTTAACCGGGACAGGGGTGAGGGCTTTCTTT,CASSYLTGTGVRAFF
TRBJ1-1,few,TRBV28,TRBD1,TGTGCCAGCAGTCCTTGGACAGGGAGGACTGAAGCTTTCTTT,CASSPWTGRTEAFF
TRBJ2-7,NA,TRBV6-1,TRBD1,TGTGCCAGCAGCCAGAGACAGGGTGGCTACGAGCAGTACTTC,CASSQRQGGYEQYF
TRBJ2-5,NA,TRBV7-2,NA,TGTGCCAGCAGCTTAAAAGTGGATTTCCAAGAGACCCAGTACTTC,CASSLKVDFQETQYF
TRBJ2-5,NA,TRBV18,NA,TGTGCCAGCTCACGGGAGCGTCAAGAGACCCAGTACTTC,CASSRERQETQYF
TRBJ1-3,few,TRBV18,NA,TGTGCCAGCTCACCACCGACAAGAGACACCATATATTTT,CASSPPTRDTIYF
TRBJ2-7,NA,TRBV7-2,TRBD2,TGTGCCAGCAGCCTAGCTGGGGGACTAGCTTACGAGCAGTACTTC,CASSLAGGLAYEQYF
TRBJ2-7,medium-sized,TRBV4-2,TRBD1,TGTGCCAGCAGCCTCCGAACTACCGGGACAGAAACCTACGAGCAGTACTTC,CASSLRTTGTETYEQYF
TRBJ1-4,NA,TRBV7-2,NA,TGTGCCAGCAGCTTAGACGGGAGACCTAATGAAAAACTGTTTTTT,CASSLDGRPNEKLFF
TRBJ1-4,NA,TRBV15,NA,TGTGCCACCAGCAGCGGGGCCCGCACGGTGGGAGTTGAAAAACTGTTTTTT,CATSSGARTVGVEKLFF
TRBJ1-1,NA,TRBV7-8,TRBD1,TGTGCCAGCAGCCTGGGACAGGGGACTGAAGCTTTCTTT,CASSLGQGTEAFF
TRBJ2-3,NA,TRBV7-2,TRBD2,TGTGCCAGCAGCGGGAGGGGCACAGATACGCAGTATTTT,CASSGRGTDTQYF
TRBJ2-1,NA,TRBV4-2,TRBD2,TGTGCCAGCAGCCGAGCCGGGACTAGCGGGGGGGCCCCCTATGAGCAGTTCTTC,CASSRAGTSGGAPYEQFF
TRBJ1-5,once,TRBV28,NA,TGTGCCAGCAGTCGTGCGGGGCCCAGCAATCAGCCCCAGCATTTT,CASSRAGPSNQPQHF
TRBJ1-4,NA,TRBV15,NA,TGTGCCACCAGCAGAGTGGAGTCGTCAGAGAAACTGTTTTTT,CATSRVESSEKLFF
TRBJ2-1,NA,TRBV5-6,TRBD1,TGTGCCAGCAGCTTGCCAGGGGGCGCGGGCAATGAGCAGTTCTTC,CASSLPGGAGNEQFF
TRBJ2-3,NA,TRBV4-3,TRBD2,TGCGCCAGCAGCCAACTAGCGGGGGGGCTGGCAGATACGCAGTATTTT,CASSQLAGGLADTQYF
TRBJ1-5,NA,TRBV28,NA,TGTGCCAGCAGTTTATCAGGTTTCAATCAGCCCCAGCATTTT,CASSLSGFNQPQHF
TRBJ1-3,NA,TRBV9,NA,TGTGCCAGCAGCGCGACGGGACTTGGAAACACCATATATTTT,CASSATGLGNTIYF
TRBJ2-3,once,TRBV7-9,NA,TGTGCCAGCAGCGCTAGGACAAAAGGGGATACGCAGTATTTT,CASSARTKGDTQYF
TRBJ2-7,NA,TRBV2,TRBD1,TGTGCCAGCAGTCAAGCCGGGACAGGACCCTACGAGCAGTACTTC,CASSQAGTGPYEQYF
TRBJ2-1,NA,TRBV5-1,TRBD1,TGCGCCAGCAGCTTACAGGGGGACTCCTACAATGAGCAGTTCTTC,CASSLQGDSYNEQFF
TRBJ2-7,NA,TRBV15,NA,TGTGCCACCAGCAGAGCGTCCGGAGCCTACGAGCAGTACTTC,CATSRASGAYEQYF
TRBJ2-5,NA,TRBV19,NA,TGTGCCAGTAGTGAACAAGAGACCCAGTACTTC,CASSEQETQYF
TRBJ1-1,NA,TRBV7-9,NA,TGTGCCAGCGGCCGCCGGGCTCCGAACACTGAAGCTTTCTTT,CASGRRAPNTEAFF
TRBJ1-2,NA,TRBV6-6,NA,TGTGCCGCCAGTACCCAGGGGCTTGGCTACACCTTC,CAASTQGLGYTF
TRBJ1-5,NA,TRBV27,TRBD1,TGTGCCAGCAGTAGCACCCCCGGGACAGGGGCCCAGCATTTT,CASSSTPGTGAQHF
TRBJ1-2,NA,TRBV28,NA,TGTGCCAGCAGGAACGACCGGGGCTATGGCTACACCTTC,CASRNDRGYGYTF
TRBJ1-6,NA,TRBV5-1,NA,TGCGCCAGCAGCGGGGCGGGGGGCAATTCACCCCTCCACTTT,CASSGAGGNSPLHF
TRBJ2-4,NA,TRBV11-2,NA,TGTGCCAGCAGCGGGGGGTTAGCCAAAAACATTCAGTACTTC,CASSGGLAKNIQYF
TRBJ1-5,NA,TRBV6-1,TRBD1,TGTGCCAGCAGTGAAATGACAGGGGTTTATCAGCCCCAGCATTTT,CASSEMTGVYQPQHF
TRBJ1-3,once,TRBV9,NA,TGTGCCAGCAGCGTAGAACCAGTACCCTCTGGAAACACCATATATTTT,CASSVEPVPSGNTIYF
TRBJ2-5,NA,TRBV6-6,NA,TGTGCCACCGGATGGGGGTCAGAGACCCAGTACTTC,CATGWGSETQYF
TRBJ1-1,few,TRBV19,NA,TGTGCCAGTAGTTTCGACGGGAACACTGAAGCTTTCTTT,CASSFDGNTEAFF
TRBJ1-3,NA,TRBV10-3,NA,TGTGCCATCAGTGAGTTAGCGGGTCCTGGAAACACCATATATTTT,CAISELAGPGNTIYF